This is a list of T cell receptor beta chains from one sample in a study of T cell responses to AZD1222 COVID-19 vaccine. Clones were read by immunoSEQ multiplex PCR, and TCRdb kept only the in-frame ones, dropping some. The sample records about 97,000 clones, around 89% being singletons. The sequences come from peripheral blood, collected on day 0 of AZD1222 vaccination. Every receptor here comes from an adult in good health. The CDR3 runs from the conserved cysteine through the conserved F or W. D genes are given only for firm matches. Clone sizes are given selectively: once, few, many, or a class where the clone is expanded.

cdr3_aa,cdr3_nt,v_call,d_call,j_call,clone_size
CASSLGTGGHQPQHF,TGTGCCAGCAGCTTAGGGACAGGGGGCCATCAGCCCCAGCATTTT,TRBV7-9,TRBD1,TRBJ1-5,-
CASSYSEGGEAFF,TGTGCCAGCAGTTACTCGGAAGGGGGTGAAGCTTTCTTT,TRBV6-2/TRBV6-3,-,TRBJ1-1,once
CASSFGGAGLNTGELFF,TGTGCCAGCAGCTTCGGGGGAGCGGGACTCAACACCGGGGAGCTGTTTTTT,TRBV5-4,TRBD2,TRBJ2-2,-
CASSLGHNEQFF,TGCGCCAGCAGCTTGGGGCACAATGAGCAGTTCTTC,TRBV5-1,-,TRBJ2-1,-
CASSFGQLGNTIYF,TGTGCCAGCAGTTTCGGACAGCTTGGAAACACCATATATTTT,TRBV28,-,TRBJ1-3,-
CASSPTFLYGYTF,TGTGCCAGCAGCCCCACGTTCCTGTATGGCTACACCTTC,TRBV12-3/TRBV12-4,-,TRBJ1-2,-
CASSRNRGEQFF,TGTGCCAGCAGCCGGAACAGGGGTGAGCAGTTCTTC,TRBV12-3/TRBV12-4,TRBD1,TRBJ2-1,-
CASSLQGAGNQPQHF,TGTGCCAGCAGTTTACAGGGGGCAGGCAATCAGCCCCAGCATTTT,TRBV27,TRBD1,TRBJ1-5,-
CASSLQTGSSGYTF,TGTGCCAGCAGTTTACAAACAGGGTCGAGTGGCTACACCTTC,TRBV28,-,TRBJ1-2,-
CAWSGQGASGNTIYF,TGTGCCTGGAGTGGACAGGGGGCATCTGGAAACACCATATATTTT,TRBV30,TRBD1,TRBJ1-3,few
CATRALDNEQFF,TGTGCCACCCGGGCCCTCGACAATGAGCAGTTCTTC,TRBV28,-,TRBJ2-1,-
CASSSSDNEKLFF,TGTGCCAGCTCCTCCTCCGACAATGAAAAACTGTTTTTT,TRBV18,-,TRBJ1-4,-
CAVRQANTEAFF,TGTGCCGTAAGACAAGCTAACACTGAAGCTTTCTTT,TRBV15,-,TRBJ1-1,few
CSASVTDYGYTF,TGCAGTGCTAGTGTGACAGACTATGGCTACACCTTC,TRBV20-1,-,TRBJ1-2,-
CASSLYGRGDTEAFF,TGCGCCAGCAGCTTGTACGGCAGGGGGGACACTGAAGCTTTCTTT,TRBV5-1,TRBD1,TRBJ1-1,-
CASSPTDRGRFNEQFF,TGTGCCAGCTCACCAACGGACAGGGGGCGATTCAATGAGCAGTTCTTC,TRBV18,TRBD1,TRBJ2-1,-
CASSHTPSEEEQYF,TGCGCCAGCAGTCACACACCTTCCGAAGAGGAGCAGTACTTC,TRBV23-1,-,TRBJ2-7,-
CASSTPPRETQYF,TGTGCCAGCAGCACCCCGCCGCGGGAGACCCAGTACTTC,TRBV7-2,-,TRBJ2-5,-
CASSPEVGEKLFF,TGTGCCAGCAGCCCGGAAGTCGGGGAAAAACTGTTTTTT,TRBV7-9,-,TRBJ1-4,-
CASSFTSGYEQYF,TGTGCCAGCAGCTTTACTAGCGGCTACGAGCAGTACTTC,TRBV6-4,TRBD2,TRBJ2-7,-
CASTSRVESSPLHF,TGTGCCAGCACCTCGAGGGTAGAGTCTTCACCCCTCCACTTT,TRBV28,-,TRBJ1-6,-
CASSSDSTGNTIYF,TGCGCCAGCAGCTCGGACAGTACTGGAAACACCATATATTTT,TRBV5-1,-,TRBJ1-3,-
CASSFWQDQPQHF,TGTGCCAGCAGTTTTTGGCAGGATCAGCCCCAGCATTTT,TRBV28,-,TRBJ1-5,-
CASSPTRAGGLKDTQYF,TGTGCCAGCAGCCCCACCAGAGCGGGGGGGCTGAAAGATACGCAGTATTTT,TRBV7-3,TRBD2,TRBJ2-3,-
CSATGGRGYTF,TGCAGTGCTACAGGGGGACGGGGCTACACCTTC,TRBV20-1,TRBD1,TRBJ1-2,-